This TCR beta chain stems from a study of cytomegalovirus exposure and HLA in healthy donors. Researchers ran the PCR with 60 Vbeta and 13 Jbeta primers. TCRdb's copy holds only in-frame clones and misses some; the assay was immunoSEQ multiplex PCR. This sample's table reports 50,000 to 70,000 clones. Findings of the study overall: Some V segments (TRBV6-2 and TRBV6-3 among them) were excluded as indistinguishable.

CDR1 KGHSH and CDR2 LQKENI come from the germline V gene. This CDR3 spans 17 amino acids. V lost 2 bases to trimming and J lost 7 bases, with 22 bases between them. Regarding this clone: Its antigen remains unknown.

The clonotype comes from a woman aged 18-29 years in good health and CMV-seronegative. The material sequenced was PBMCs. This chain links TRBV18 with TRBJ2-3; no reliable D call. The DNA of the CDR3 is TGTGCCAGCTCACCAAGGTACAACCAGGATTCCTTACATACGCAGTATTTT. Encoded protein: CASSPRYNQDSLHTQYF.